This TCR beta chain was captured by sequencing in a study of cytomegalovirus exposure and HLA in healthy donors. Whole-study findings and limits: The sole available immune exposure information was CMV serostatus.

V trimming: 4 bases; J trimming: 8 bases; junction bases outside the gene matches: 12. The CDR3 covers 15 residues. Per germline, CDR1 SGDLS and CDR2 YYNGEE. With respect to this clone: Its antigen is still unknown.

PCR was performed using 60 Vbeta and 13 Jbeta primers. The method was immunoSEQ multiplex PCR; TCRdb's version includes in-frame clones alone and lacks a portion of them. The sample includes about 150,000 clones, about 72% of them seen just once. This sequence originates from a male donor in good health and CMV-seronegative. Sequencing used PBMCs. The rearrangement uses TRBV9 and TRBJ2-1; 7 bases line up with TRBD1. CDR3 residues: CASSPAGTDNDEQFF. The CDR3 DNA reads TGTGCCAGCAGCCCAGCCGGGACAGACAACGATGAGCAGTTCTTC.